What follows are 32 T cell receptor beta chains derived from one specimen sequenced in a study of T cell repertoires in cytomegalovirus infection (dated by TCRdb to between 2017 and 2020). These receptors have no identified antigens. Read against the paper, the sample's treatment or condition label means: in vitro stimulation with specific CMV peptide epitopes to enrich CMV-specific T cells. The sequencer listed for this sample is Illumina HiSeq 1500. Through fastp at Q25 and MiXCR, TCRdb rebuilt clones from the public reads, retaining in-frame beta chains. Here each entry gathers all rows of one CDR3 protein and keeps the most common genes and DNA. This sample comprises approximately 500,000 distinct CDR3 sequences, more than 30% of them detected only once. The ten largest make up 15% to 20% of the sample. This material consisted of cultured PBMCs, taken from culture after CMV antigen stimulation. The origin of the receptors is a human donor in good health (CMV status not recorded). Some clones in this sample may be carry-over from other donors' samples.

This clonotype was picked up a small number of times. CDR3 sequence: CASSPREGIGANVLTF. DNA for the CDR3: TGTGCCAGCAGCCCCCGCGAGGGAATCGGGGCCAACGTCCTGACTTTC. This chain links TRBV7-3 with TRBJ2-6; D is perhaps TRBD2 (5 bases). Looked up from germline, CDR1 is SGHTA and CDR2 is FQGTGA. Trimming left V 5 bases short and J 4 bases short, with 15 bases between. The CDR3 sequence is 16 residues long.

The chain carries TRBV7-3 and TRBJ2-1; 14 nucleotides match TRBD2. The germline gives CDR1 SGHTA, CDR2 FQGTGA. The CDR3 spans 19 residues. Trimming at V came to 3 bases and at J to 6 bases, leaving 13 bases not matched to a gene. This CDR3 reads CASSLRSGLAGGLANEQFF. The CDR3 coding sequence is TGTGCCAGCAGCTTGCGGTCCGGACTAGCGGGAGGTCTGGCCAATGAGCAGTTCTTC.

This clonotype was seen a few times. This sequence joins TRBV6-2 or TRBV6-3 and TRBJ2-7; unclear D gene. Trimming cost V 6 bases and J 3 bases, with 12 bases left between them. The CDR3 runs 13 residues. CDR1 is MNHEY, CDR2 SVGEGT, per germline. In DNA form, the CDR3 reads TGTGCCAGCAGCCCCGAGCTAATCTACGAGCAGTACTTC. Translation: CASSPELIYEQYF.

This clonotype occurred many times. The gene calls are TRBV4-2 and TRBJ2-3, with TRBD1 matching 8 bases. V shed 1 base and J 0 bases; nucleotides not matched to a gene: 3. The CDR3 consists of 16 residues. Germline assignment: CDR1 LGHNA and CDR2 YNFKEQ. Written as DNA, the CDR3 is TGTGCCAGCAGCCAAGGGACAGGGACGAGCACAGATACGCAGTATTTT. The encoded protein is CASSQGTGTSTDTQYF.

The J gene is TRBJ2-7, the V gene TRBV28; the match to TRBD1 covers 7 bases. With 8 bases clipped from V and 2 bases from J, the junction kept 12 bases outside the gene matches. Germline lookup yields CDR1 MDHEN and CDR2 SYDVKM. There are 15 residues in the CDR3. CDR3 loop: CASLSKGAGTYEQYF. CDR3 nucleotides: TGTGCCAGCCTTTCGAAGGGGGCAGGAACCTACGAGCAGTACTTC.

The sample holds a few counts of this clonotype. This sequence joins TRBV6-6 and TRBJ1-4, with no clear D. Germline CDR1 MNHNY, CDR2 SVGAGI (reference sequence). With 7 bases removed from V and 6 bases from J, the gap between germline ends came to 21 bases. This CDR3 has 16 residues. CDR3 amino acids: CASIEPKMEGDEKLFF. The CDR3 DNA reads TGTGCCAGCATCGAACCGAAAATGGAGGGTGATGAAAAACTGTTTTTT.

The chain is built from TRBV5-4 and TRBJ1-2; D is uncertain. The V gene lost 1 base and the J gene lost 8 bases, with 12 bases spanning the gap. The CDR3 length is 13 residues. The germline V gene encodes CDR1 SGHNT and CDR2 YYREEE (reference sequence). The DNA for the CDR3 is TGTGCCAGCAGCTTGCCCGGACTTGTAGGCTACACCTTC. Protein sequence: CASSLPGLVGYTF.

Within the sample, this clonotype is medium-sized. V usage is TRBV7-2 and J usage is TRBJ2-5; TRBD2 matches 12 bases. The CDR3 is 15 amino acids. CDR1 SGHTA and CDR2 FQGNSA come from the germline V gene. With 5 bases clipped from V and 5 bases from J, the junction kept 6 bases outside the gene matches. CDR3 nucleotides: TGTGCCAGCAGCCCTACCGGGACTAGCGGGGAGACCCAGTACTTC. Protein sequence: CASSPTGTSGETQYF.

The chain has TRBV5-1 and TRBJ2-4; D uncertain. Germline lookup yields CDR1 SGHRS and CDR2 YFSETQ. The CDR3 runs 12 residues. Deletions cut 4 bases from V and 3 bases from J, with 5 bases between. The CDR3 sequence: CASSHGKNIQYF. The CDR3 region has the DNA TGCGCCAGCAGCCACGGCAAAAACATTCAGTACTTC. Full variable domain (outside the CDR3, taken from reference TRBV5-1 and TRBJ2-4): KAGVTQTPRYLIKTRGQQVTLSCSPISGHRSVSWYQQTPGQGLQFLFEYFSETQRNKGNFPGRFSGRQFSNSRSEMNVSTLELGDSALYLCASSHGKNIQYFGAGTRLSVL.

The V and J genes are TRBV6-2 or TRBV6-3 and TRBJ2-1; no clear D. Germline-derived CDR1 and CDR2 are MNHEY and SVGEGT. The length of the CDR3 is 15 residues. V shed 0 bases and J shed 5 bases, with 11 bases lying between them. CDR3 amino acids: CASSYSMLADNEQFF. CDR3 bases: TGTGCCAGCAGTTACTCGATGCTCGCCGACAATGAGCAGTTCTTC.

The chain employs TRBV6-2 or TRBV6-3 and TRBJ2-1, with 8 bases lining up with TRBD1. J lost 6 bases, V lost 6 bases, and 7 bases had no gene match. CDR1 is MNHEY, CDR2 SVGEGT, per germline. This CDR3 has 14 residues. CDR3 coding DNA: TGTGCCAGCAGCTTCGACAGGGGCGGCAATGAGCAGTTCTTC. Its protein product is CASSFDRGGNEQFF.

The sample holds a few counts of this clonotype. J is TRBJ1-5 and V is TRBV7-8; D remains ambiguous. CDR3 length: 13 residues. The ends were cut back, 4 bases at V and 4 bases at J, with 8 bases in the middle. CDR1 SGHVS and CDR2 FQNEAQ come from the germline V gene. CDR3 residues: CASSSGYNQPQHF. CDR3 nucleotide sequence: TGTGCCAGCAGCTCGGGGTATAATCAGCCCCAGCATTTT.

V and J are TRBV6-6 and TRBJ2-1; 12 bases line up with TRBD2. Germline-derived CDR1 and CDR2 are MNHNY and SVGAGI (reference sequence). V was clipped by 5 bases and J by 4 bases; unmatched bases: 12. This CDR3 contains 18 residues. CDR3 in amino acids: CASSELLPGTSGYNEQFF. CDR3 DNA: TGTGCCAGCAGTGAGCTACTCCCCGGGACTAGCGGGTACAATGAGCAGTTCTTC.

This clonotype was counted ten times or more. CDR3 nucleotides: TGTGCCAGCAGCTTAGTTGCTGGGAGCTCCTACAATGAGCAGTTCTTC. It is translated as CASSLVAGSSYNEQFF. The gene calls are TRBV7-8 and TRBJ2-1, with D possibly matching TRBD2 (5 bases). V was cut by 1 base and J by 0 bases, with 10 bases left in between. Germline CDR1 SGHVS, CDR2 FQNEAQ. The CDR3 extends over 16 amino acids.

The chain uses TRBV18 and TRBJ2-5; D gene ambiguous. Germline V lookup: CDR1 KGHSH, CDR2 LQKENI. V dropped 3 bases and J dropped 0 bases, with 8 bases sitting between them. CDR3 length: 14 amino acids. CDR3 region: CASSPTLYQETQYF. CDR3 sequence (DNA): TGTGCCAGCTCACCCACACTGTACCAAGAGACCCAGTACTTC.

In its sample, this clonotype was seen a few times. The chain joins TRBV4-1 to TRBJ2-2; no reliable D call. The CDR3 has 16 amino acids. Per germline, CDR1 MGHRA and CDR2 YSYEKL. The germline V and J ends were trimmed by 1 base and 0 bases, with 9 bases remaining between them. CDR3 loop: CASSQGLGTNTGELFF. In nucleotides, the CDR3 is TGCGCCAGCAGCCAAGGGTTAGGGACGAACACCGGGGAGCTGTTTTTT.

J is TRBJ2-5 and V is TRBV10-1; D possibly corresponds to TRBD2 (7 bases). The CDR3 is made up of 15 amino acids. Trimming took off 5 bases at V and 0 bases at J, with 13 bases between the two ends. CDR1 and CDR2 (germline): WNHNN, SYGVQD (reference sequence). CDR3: CASSTGGGNQETQYF. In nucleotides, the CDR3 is TGCGCCAGCAGTACTGGCGGGGGCAACCAAGAGACCCAGTACTTC.

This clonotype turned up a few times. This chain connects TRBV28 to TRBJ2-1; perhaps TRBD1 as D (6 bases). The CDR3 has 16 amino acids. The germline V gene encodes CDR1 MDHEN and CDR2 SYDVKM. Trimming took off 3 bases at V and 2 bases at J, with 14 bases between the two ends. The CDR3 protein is CASSFAQGITYNEQFF. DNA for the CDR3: TGTGCCAGCAGTTTCGCCCAGGGGATCACCTACAATGAGCAGTTCTTC.

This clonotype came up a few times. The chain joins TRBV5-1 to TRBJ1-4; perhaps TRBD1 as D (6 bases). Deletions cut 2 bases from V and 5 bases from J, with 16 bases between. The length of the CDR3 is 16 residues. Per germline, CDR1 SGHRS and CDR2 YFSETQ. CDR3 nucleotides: TGCGCCAGCAGCTTACAGGGAGGTACAGGGAATGAAAAACTGTTTTTT. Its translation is CASSLQGGTGNEKLFF.

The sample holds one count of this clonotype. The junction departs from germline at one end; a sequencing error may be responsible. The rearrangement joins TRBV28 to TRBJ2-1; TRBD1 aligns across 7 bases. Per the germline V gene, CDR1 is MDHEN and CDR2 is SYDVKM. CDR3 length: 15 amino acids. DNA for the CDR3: TGTGCCAGCACCACGGACAGGCGCTCCTTCAATGAGCAGTTCTTC. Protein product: CASTTDRRSFNEQFF.

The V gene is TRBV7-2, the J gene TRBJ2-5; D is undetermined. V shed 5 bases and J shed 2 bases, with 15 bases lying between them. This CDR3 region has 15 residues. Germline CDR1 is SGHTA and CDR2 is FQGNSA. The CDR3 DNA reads TGTGCCAGCAGCCCAAGCTCATGGCCGCAAGAGACCCAGTACTTC. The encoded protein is CASSPSSWPQETQYF.

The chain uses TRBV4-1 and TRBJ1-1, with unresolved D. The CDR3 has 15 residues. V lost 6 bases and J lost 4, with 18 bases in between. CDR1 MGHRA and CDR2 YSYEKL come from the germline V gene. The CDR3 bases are TGCGCCAGCAGTCTGGCCGCCTTGGGTCGCACTGAAGCTTTCTTT. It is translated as CASSLAALGRTEAFF.

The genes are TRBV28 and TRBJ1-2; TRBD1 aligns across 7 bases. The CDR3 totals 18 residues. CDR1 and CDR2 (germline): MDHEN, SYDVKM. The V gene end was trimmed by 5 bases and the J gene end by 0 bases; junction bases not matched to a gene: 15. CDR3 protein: CASSPVDWYRGANYGYTF. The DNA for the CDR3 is TGTGCCAGCAGTCCGGTGGATTGGTACAGGGGAGCTAACTATGGCTACACCTTC.

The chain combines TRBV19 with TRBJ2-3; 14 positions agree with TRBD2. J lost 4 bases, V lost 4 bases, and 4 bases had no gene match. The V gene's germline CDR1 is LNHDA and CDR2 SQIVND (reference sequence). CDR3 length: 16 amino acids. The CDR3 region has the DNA TGTGCCAGTAGTAGTGGGACTAGCGGGAGCCCAGATACGCAGTATTTT. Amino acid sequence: CASSSGTSGSPDTQYF.

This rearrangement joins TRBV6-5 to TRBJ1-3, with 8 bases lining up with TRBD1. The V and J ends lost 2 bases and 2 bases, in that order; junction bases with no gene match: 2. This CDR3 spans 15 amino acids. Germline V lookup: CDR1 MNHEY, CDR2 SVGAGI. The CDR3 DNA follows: TGTGCCAGCAGTTACCAGGGGGCCACTGGAAACACCATATATTTT. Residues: CASSYQGATGNTIYF.

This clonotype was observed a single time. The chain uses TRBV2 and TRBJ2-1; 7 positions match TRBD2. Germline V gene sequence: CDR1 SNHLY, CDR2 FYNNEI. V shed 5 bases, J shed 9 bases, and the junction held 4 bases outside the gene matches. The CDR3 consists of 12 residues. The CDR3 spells CASSTLAGEQFF. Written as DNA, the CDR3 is TGTGCCAGCAGTACTTTAGCGGGTGAGCAGTTCTTC.

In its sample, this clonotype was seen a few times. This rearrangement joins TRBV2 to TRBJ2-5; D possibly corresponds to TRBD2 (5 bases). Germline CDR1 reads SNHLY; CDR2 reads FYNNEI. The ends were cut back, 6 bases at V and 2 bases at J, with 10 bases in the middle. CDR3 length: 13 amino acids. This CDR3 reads CASRLTGQETQYF. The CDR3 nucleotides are TGTGCCAGCAGGCTTACGGGGCAAGAGACCCAGTACTTC.

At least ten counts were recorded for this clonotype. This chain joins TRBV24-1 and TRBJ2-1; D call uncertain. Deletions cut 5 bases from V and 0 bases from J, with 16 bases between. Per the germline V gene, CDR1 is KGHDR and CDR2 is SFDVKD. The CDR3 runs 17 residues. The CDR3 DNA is TGTGCCACCAGTGCTCGTGGCGCCGGTAGCTCCTACAATGAGCAGTTCTTC. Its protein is CATSARGAGSSYNEQFF.

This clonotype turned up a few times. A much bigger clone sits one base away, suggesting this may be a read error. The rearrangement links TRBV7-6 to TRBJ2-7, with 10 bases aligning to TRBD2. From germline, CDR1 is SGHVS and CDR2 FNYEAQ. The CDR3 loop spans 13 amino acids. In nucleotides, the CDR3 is TGTGTCAGCAGCCGGACTAGCGGATACGAGCAGTACTTC. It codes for CVSSRTSGYEQYF. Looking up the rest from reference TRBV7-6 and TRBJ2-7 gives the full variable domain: GAGVSQSPRYKVTKRGQDVALRCDPISGHVSLYWYRQALGQGPEFLTYFNYEAQQDKSGLPNDRFSAERPEGSISTLTIQRTEQRDSAMYRCVSSRTSGYEQYFGPGTRLTVT.

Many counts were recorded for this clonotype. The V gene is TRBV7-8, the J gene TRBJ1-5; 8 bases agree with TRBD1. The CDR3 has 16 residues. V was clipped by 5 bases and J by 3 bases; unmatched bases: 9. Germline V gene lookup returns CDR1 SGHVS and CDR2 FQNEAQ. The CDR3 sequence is CASSQGAGQFNQPQHF. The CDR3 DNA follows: TGTGCCAGCAGCCAGGGGGCGGGCCAATTCAATCAGCCCCAGCATTTT.

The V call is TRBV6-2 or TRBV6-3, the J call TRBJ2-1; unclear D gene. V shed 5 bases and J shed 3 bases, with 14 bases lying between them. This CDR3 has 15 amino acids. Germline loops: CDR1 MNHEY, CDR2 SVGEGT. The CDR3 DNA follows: TGTGCCAGCAGTGGTCAAAAACCCGACTACAATGAGCAGTTCTTC. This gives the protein CASSGQKPDYNEQFF.

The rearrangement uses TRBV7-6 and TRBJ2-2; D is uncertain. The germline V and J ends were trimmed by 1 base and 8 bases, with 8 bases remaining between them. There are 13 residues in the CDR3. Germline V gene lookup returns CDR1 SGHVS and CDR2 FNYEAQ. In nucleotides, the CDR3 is TGTGCCAGCAGCTTAGACAGTAGAGGGGAGCTGTTTTTT. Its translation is CASSLDSRGELFF.